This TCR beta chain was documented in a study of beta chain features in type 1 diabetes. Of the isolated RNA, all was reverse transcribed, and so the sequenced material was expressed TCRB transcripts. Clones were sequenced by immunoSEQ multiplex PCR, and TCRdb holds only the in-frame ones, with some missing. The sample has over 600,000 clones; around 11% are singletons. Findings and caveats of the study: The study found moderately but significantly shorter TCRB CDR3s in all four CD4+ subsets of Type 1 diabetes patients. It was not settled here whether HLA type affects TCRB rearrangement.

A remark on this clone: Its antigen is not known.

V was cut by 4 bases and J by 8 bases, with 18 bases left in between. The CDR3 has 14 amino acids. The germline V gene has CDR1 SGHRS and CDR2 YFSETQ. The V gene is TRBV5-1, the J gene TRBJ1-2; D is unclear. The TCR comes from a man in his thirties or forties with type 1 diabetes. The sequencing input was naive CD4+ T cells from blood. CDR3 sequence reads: CASSPDPRPLGYTF. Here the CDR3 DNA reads TGCGCCAGCAGCCCTGACCCCCGACCGCTGGGCTACACCTTC.